This record looks at one T cell receptor (beta chain) sequence and its context. It lacks a known antigen. No much larger clone exists at a distance of one base, and base qualities are not known. These data come from a study of identical twins (dated by TCRdb to the mid-2010s). Background on the whole study: To test whether fetal clonotypes persist, this study deep-sequenced TCR alpha and beta repertoires from monozygotic twins, from unrelated adults of various ages, and from cord blood. To rule out contamination, replicate twin experiments were performed at different times with different library preparation protocols.

Every donor was a healthy Caucasian. Three pairs of female monozygotic twins, all aged roughly 18 to 30 years, made up the twin cohort. Peripheral blood mononuclear cells were used as the source from which RNA for TCR libraries was isolated. Library method: 5' RACE. The listed sequencing device is Illumina HiSeq 2000. A universal primer binding site was introduced by template switching, and a unique molecular identifier was present in the final cDNA, enabling accurate counting of TCR cDNA molecules. Specific primers in the conserved constant-segment region were used to synthesize first-strand cDNA for the TCR alpha and beta chains. Each cDNA library was double barcoded, with a SMART-Mk sample barcode plus Illumina barcodes, to control for contamination. TruSeq adapter sequences along with Illumina sample barcodes were introduced in two successive PCR steps. Sequencing of the TCR alpha and beta cDNA libraries was done on the Illumina HiSeq platform using custom primers. In the source study's methods: Raw reads were processed with MiGEC to extract unique molecular identifiers, and MiXCR was used to determine CDR3 positions. For each individual, recombination models were inferred using an EM algorithm with the repgenHMM and IGoR tools. Shared clonotype analysis was performed with the tcR package in R, normalizing sharing by the product of cloneset sizes. To study raw recombination without the effects of thymic and clonal selection, out-of-frame nonproductive sequences were analyzed. TCRdb reanalyzed the raw reads on its own, using fastp at Q25 for trimming and MiXCR for clone calling, and kept in-frame beta chains. Every CDR3 protein is listed once, alongside the most common genes and DNA of its rows. The V and J calls and clone size come from TCRdb's table, not from the authors' own analysis. For this sample the table gives 600,000 to 700,000 distinct CDR3 sequences, of which 21% were detected only once. The ten largest clones take up 4.3% of the sample.

V drops 0 bases and J drops 0 bases, leaving 9 bases in between. Reading from cysteine to phenylalanine, the CDR3 counts 16 amino acids. The entry retains the CDR3 DNA only, 48 bases that are in frame from base 1. CDR1 MNHNS and CDR2 SASEGT are derived from the germline V gene. Results the study describes overall, beyond this receptor: Because the same donors could not be followed over many years, the conclusions depended on cross-sectional statistical analysis. In monozygotic twins, out-of-frame TCR alpha sharing was systematically underestimated by recombination models, although the models agreed with sharing between unrelated individuals. Compared with coincidental sharing between unrelated individuals, an excess of low generation-probability sequences was observed among out-of-frame TCR alpha sequences shared between twins. Invariant T cells such as MAIT and iNKT could partly confound zero-insertion analyses, though diverse VJ usage argued against this for most clonotypes. Fewer insertions were carried by abundant cord blood beta clonotypes; a weaker similar trend was observed in young adult naive repertoires, while no such trend was observed in memory repertoires. A weaker excess of twin sharing was found in beta out-of-frame sequences because the signal-to-noise ratio was lowered by fewer shared sequences.

In addition, the sample was reused for a study of T cells expressing NK-cell markers. The second study, in turn, reports: TCR beta-chain repertoires were profiled in sorted CD3+CD56+NKG2C+, CD3+CD56+NKG2C- and CD3+CD56-NKG2C+ T-cell subsets from eight donors. Of the eight sequenced donors, seven were found to be HCMV-seropositive and one was found to be HCMV-seronegative. To restrict sorting to alphabetaTCR-expressing T cells, an anti-gammadeltaTCR antibody was added in several experiments. In 6 or 7 donors, the dominant CD3+CD56+NKG2C+ clonotypes ranked among the top 10 CD8+ clonotypes, making up roughly 1.0-7.0% of CD8+ T cells. Those dominant clonotypes were again the most abundant among CD3+CD56-NKG2C+ cells in a few donors, at roughly 25-65%. Whether the expanded NKG2C-expressing T cell clones were specific for HCMV antigens remained unclear. All eight donors whose samples were sequenced were randomly selected healthy volunteers, three of them men and five women. HCMV serostatus was determined by detecting HCMV-specific IgG in serum with a commercial ELISA kit. For about 6 donors, unsorted PBMC were also used to sequence bulk peripheral blood T-cell repertoires. Reads were demultiplexed and grouped by UMI with MIGEC, and clonotypes were assembled and quantified with MiTCR. To exclude erroneous sequences, only TCR cDNA sequences supported by at least two reads were retained. Downstream repertoire analysis used the tcR package, and clonotypes were matched across fractions by CDR3 nucleotide sequence plus V segment. Antigen specificity was annotated against VDJdb with VDJmatch, allowing one amino acid substitution in CDR3.

The TCR comes from a woman under 30 in good health. The material sequenced was PBMCs. The V and J segments used are TRBV6-1 and TRBJ2-1, with no D gene named confidently. The DNA sequence follows: TGTGCCAGCAGTGAAGCGCCCCGGACCTCCTACAATGAGCAGTTCTTC. It specifies CASSEAPRTSYNEQFF.